This T cell receptor (beta chain) was sequenced in a study of cytomegalovirus exposure and HLA in healthy donors. Study background: Previous work identified 95 million to 120 million unique TCR beta sequences from around 180 million T cells. General observations from the study: TCR beta V- and J-gene trimming, according to a later analysis, was linked to a missense DCLRE1C variant.

Note on this clone: What it binds is not known.

The CDR3 loop spans 14 amino acids. Trimming took 4 bases from V and 0 from J, leaving 9 bases between them. Per germline, CDR1 LNHDA and CDR2 SQIVND (reference sequence). Primers for the PCR totalled 60 Vbeta and 13 Jbeta. Assay used: immunoSEQ multiplex PCR; TCRdb lists only in-frame clones, some missing. The data show more than 100,000 clones, 75% to 80% seen once. The specimen sequenced was PBMCs. This sequence was found in a woman in her sixties in good health and CMV-seronegative. The V and J genes are TRBV19 and TRBJ1-2; D not resolved. The chain's CDR3 is CASSNADSNYGYTF. The CDR3 nucleotides read TGTGCCAGTAGTAATGCAGACTCTAACTATGGCTACACCTTC. Full variable domain (outside the CDR3, taken from reference TRBV19 and TRBJ1-2): DGGITQSPKYLFRKEGQNVTLSCEQNLNHDAMYWYRQDPGQGLRLIYYSQIVNDFQKGDIAEGYSVSREKKESFPLTVTSAQKNPTAFYLCASSNADSNYGYTFGSGTRLTVV.